These T cell receptor beta chains were read from a single sample in a study of T cell repertoires in cytomegalovirus infection. What these receptors recognize is not known. TCRdb fed the reads into MiXCR, producing one record per CDR3 protein. The table includes 640,000 or so distinct CDR3 sequences, roughly 30% detected once. The source was cultured PBMCs, collected from culture after CMV antigen stimulation. These receptors were obtained from a human donor in good health (CMV status not recorded). Some clones in this sample may be carry-over from other donors' samples. Both conserved end residues are part of each CDR3. The D gene is left open where the match is weak. Clone sizes are given selectively: once, few, many, or a class where the clone is expanded.

CDR3 | DNA | V | size | J | D
CASSPGKGLEGYEQYF | TGTGCCAGCAGCCCGGGGAAGGGGCTAGAGGGCTACGAGCAGTACTTC | TRBV3-1 | NA | TRBJ2-7 | NA
CASSSIAGELFF | TGTGCCAGCAGCTCCATAGCCGGGGAGCTGTTTTTT | TRBV7-2 | few | TRBJ2-2 | NA
CSAQWPSGSYGYTF | TGCAGTGCACAATGGCCCTCCGGCAGCTATGGCTACACCTTC | TRBV20-1 | NA | TRBJ1-2 | NA
CASSSQGTYNEQFF | TGTGCCAGCAGCTCACAAGGGACCTACAATGAGCAGTTCTTC | TRBV6-2/TRBV6-3 | NA | TRBJ2-1 | NA
CASSFQTPTEAFF | TGTGCCAGCAGCTTCCAGACCCCCACTGAAGCTTTCTTT | TRBV7-2 | NA | TRBJ1-1 | NA
CASSSFREAFF | TGTGCCAGCAGCTCTTTCCGGGAAGCTTTCTTT | TRBV7-9 | NA | TRBJ1-1 | NA
CASSYPISSNQPQHF | TGTGCCAGCAGTTACCCCATTAGTAGCAATCAGCCCCAGCATTTT | TRBV6-6 | NA | TRBJ1-5 | NA
CASRLFSGPKETQYF | TGTGCCAGCAGACTCTTTAGTGGACCCAAAGAGACCCAGTACTTC | TRBV6-2/TRBV6-3 | NA | TRBJ2-5 | NA
CASSPGGGRPYEQYF | TGTGCCAGCAGCCCAGGTGGGGGGCGACCCTACGAGCAGTACTTC | TRBV7-2 | many | TRBJ2-7 | NA
CASSADLGPLHF | TGTGCCAGCAGCGCCGATTTAGGACCCCTCCACTTT | TRBV7-2 | many | TRBJ1-6 | NA
CASSQRLADTQYF | TGTGCCAGCAGCCAGAGACTAGCCGATACGCAGTATTTT | TRBV7-2 | few | TRBJ2-3 | TRBD2
CASRRLAGIETQYF | TGCGCCAGCAGGCGACTAGCGGGGATAGAGACCCAGTACTTC | TRBV4-1 | NA | TRBJ2-5 | TRBD2
CASSLGFPAGGDYEQYF | TGTGCCAGCAGCTTAGGATTCCCAGCGGGAGGAGACTACGAGCAGTACTTC | TRBV11-3 | few | TRBJ2-7 | TRBD2
CSASFGAGSGNTIYF | TGCAGTGCTAGTTTTGGGGCAGGCTCTGGAAACACCATATATTTT | TRBV20-1 | NA | TRBJ1-3 | NA
CASSIGPLGGYTF | TGTGCCAGTAGTATAGGGCCCCTGGGAGGCTACACCTTC | TRBV19 | NA | TRBJ1-2 | NA
CSASSGSSYNSPLHF | TGCAGTGCTAGTTCGGGGAGCTCCTATAATTCACCCCTCCACTTT | TRBV20-1 | NA | TRBJ1-6 | NA
CASSGLAGGTGELFF | TGTGCCAGCAGTGGGCTAGCGGGAGGAACCGGGGAGCTGTTTTTT | TRBV12-3/TRBV12-4 | many | TRBJ2-2 | TRBD2